Given below is one T cell receptor (beta chain) in context. The antigen is not known. These data belong to a study of response to subunit inactivated influenza vaccine. Study outcomes and limitations: With each seasonal influenza vaccination, the authors suggested, few new T cells are recruited.

TCRdb used MiXCR to reprocess the RT-PCR reads, holding one entry per CDR3 protein. The data hold roughly 670,000 distinct CDR3 sequences, with roughly 15% observed a single time. The CDR3 contains 16 residues. The J segment lost 2 bases and the V segment lost 4 bases, leaving 6 bases of the junction unmatched. Germline V gene data show CDR1 as LGHNA and CDR2 as YNFKEQ. The specimen was PBMCs from blood, collected approximately 15 days before vaccination. The chain joins TRBV4-2 to TRBJ2-3, with 10 bases that match TRBD1. This sequence was found in a middle-aged man who received an inactivated influenza vaccine. This CDR3 is CASSRGDRGPTDTQYF. The DNA of the CDR3 is TGTGCCAGCAGCCGCGGGGACAGGGGCCCCACAGATACGCAGTATTTT.